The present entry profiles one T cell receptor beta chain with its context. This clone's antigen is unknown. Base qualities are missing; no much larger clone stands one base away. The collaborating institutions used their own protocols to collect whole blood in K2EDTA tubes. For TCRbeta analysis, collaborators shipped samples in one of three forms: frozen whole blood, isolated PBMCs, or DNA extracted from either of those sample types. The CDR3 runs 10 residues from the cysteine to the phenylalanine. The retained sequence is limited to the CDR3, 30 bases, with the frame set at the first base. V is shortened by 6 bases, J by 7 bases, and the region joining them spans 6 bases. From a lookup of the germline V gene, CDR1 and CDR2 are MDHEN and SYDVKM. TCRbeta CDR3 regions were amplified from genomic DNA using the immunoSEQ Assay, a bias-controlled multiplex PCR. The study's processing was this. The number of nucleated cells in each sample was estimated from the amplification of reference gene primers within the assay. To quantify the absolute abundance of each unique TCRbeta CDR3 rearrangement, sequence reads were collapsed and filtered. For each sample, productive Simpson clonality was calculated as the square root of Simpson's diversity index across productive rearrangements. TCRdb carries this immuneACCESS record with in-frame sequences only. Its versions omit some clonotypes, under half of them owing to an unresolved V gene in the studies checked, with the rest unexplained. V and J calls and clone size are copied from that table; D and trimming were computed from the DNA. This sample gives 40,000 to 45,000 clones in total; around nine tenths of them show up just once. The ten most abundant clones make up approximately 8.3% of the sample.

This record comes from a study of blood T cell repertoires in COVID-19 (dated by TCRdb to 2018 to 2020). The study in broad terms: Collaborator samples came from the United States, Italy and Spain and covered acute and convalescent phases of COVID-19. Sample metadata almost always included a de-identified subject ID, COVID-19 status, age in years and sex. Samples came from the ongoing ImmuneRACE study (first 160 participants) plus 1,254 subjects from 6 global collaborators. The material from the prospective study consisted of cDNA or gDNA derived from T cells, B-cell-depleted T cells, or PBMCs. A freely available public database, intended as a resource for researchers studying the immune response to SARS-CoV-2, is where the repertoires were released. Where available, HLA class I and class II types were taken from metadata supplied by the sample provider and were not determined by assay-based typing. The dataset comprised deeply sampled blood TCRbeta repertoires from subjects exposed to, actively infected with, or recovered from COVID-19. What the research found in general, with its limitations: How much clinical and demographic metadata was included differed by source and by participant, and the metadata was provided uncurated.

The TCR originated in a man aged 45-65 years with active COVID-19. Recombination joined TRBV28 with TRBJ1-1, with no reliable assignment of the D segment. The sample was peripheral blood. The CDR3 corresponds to CASRAGEAFF. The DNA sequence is TGTGCCAGCAGGGCGGGTGAAGCTTTCTTT.